A selection of T cell receptor beta chains follows, all from one sample in a study of T cells in Graves' hyperthyroidism and ophthalmopathy. TCRdb re-called the multiplex PCR reads with MiXCR, one entry per CDR3 protein. The sample carries about 530,000 distinct CDR3 sequences, about 15% recorded once. The sequencing sample was made of blood. The receptors originated from a woman between 18 and 29 years old with Graves' ophthalmopathy. CDR3s include the opening cysteine and the closing phenylalanine or tryptophan. D genes are given only for firm matches. Only some rows state a clone size, as once, few, many or a class for expanded clones.

D	size	V	length	J	DNA	CDR3
TRBD1	many	TRBV6-1	15	TRBJ1-5	TGTGCCAGCAGAACGGACAGGGGCGACAATCAGCCCCAGCATTTT	CASRTDRGDNQPQHF
TRBD1	-	TRBV4-2	16	TRBJ2-7	TGTGCCAGCAGCCAAGAGATTGCGACAGGGACCTACGAGCAGTACTTC	CASSQEIATGTYEQYF
-	-	TRBV24-1	15	TRBJ2-2	TGTGCCACCAGTGATTTCTCCAGGGACACCGGGGAGCTGTTTTTT	CATSDFSRDTGELFF
TRBD1	few	TRBV14	14	TRBJ2-1	TGTGCCAGCAGTCCCGGGACAGGGTGGGATGAGCAGTTCTTC	CASSPGTGWDEQFF
TRBD1	-	TRBV13	16	TRBJ1-6	TGTGCCAGCAGTTCTGGACAGGGAGAGGGTAATTCACCCCTCCACTTT	CASSSGQGEGNSPLHF
TRBD1	many	TRBV27	14	TRBJ1-1	TGTGCCAGCAGTTTGACAGGGGCGAACACTGAAGCTTTCTTT	CASSLTGANTEAFF
-	-	TRBV5-1	14	TRBJ1-6	TGCGCCAGCAGCTTGCCGGACTTTGGTTCACCCCTCCACTTT	CASSLPDFGSPLHF
-	-	TRBV7-9	20	TRBJ1-2	TGTGCCAGCAGCTTGGGGCTGGGCGGAGTTCATCCAACAGGGAACTATGGCTACACCTTC	CASSLGLGGVHPTGNYGYTF
TRBD1	-	TRBV14	16	TRBJ2-3	TGTGCCAGCAGCCATTTGACAGGGGGTTTCACAGATACGCAGTATTTT	CASSHLTGGFTDTQYF
-	many	TRBV12-5	14	TRBJ2-3	TGTGCTAGTGGTCTCCGCCCAGACGCAGATACGCAGTATTTT	CASGLRPDADTQYF
-	many	TRBV7-8	14	TRBJ1-1	TGTGCCAGCAGCCCAGGGGTAGAGGACACTGAAGCTTTCTTT	CASSPGVEDTEAFF
-	many	TRBV2	12	TRBJ1-2	TGTGCCAGCAGTGTTGAGGTCGTCGGCTACACCTTC	CASSVEVVGYTF
TRBD2	-	TRBV9	16	TRBJ2-1	TGTGCCAGCAGCGTAGTGTGGCTAGCGGGCCTCAATGAGCAGTTCTTC	CASSVVWLAGLNEQFF
-	-	TRBV19	14	TRBJ2-7	TGTGCCAGTAGTATCGCGGGACGGAGCTACGAGCAGTACTTC	CASSIAGRSYEQYF
TRBD1	few	TRBV12-3/TRBV12-4	15	TRBJ1-2	TGTGCCAGCAGTTTCGGACAGGCAGCTAACTATGGCTACACCTTC	CASSFGQAANYGYTF
-	-	TRBV12-3/TRBV12-4	16	TRBJ1-6	TGTGCCAGCAGTCCCGACGGATTCTCCTATAATTCACCCCTCCACTTT	CASSPDGFSYNSPLHF
-	-	TRBV6-6	15	TRBJ1-5	TGTGCCAGCAGTTACAGGGGGATCAGCAATCAGCCCCAGCATTTT	CASSYRGISNQPQHF
-	-	TRBV3-1	15	TRBJ2-6	TGTGCCAGCAGGAAAGGGGGCTCTGGGGCCAACGTCCTGACTTTC	CASRKGGSGANVLTF
-	many	TRBV28	15	TRBJ1-5	TGTGCCAGCAAAGTGGACGACGGGAGCAATCAGCCCCAGCATTTT	CASKVDDGSNQPQHF
TRBD1	many	TRBV18	14	TRBJ1-1	TGTGCCAGCAGTCCCGGACAGGGCGGCACTGAAGCTTTCTTT	CASSPGQGGTEAFF
-	many	TRBV7-9	15	TRBJ2-2	TGTGCCAGCAGCTTAGTTGGGAGAGGCACCGGGGAGCTGTTTTTT	CASSLVGRGTGELFF
TRBD2	few	TRBV7-6	15	TRBJ2-7	TGTGCCAGCAGCTTAGAAGCGGGAGCCTTGTACGAGCAGTACTTC	CASSLEAGALYEQYF
TRBD1	-	TRBV19	13	TRBJ2-1	TGTGCCAGTAGTAAACAGGGGTGGAATGAGCAGTTCTTC	CASSKQGWNEQFF
TRBD1	few	TRBV28	14	TRBJ1-5	TGTGCCAGCCGGGACAGGGACGGTTTTCAGCCCCAGCATTTT	CASRDRDGFQPQHF
-	many	TRBV6-2/TRBV6-3	14	TRBJ1-5	TGTGCCAGCAGTTACCCCGACGGGAATCAGCCCCAGCATTTT	CASSYPDGNQPQHF
-	-	TRBV6-1	13	TRBJ2-1	TGTGCCAGCAGACTAGGGGAGAGGCATGAGCAGTTCTTC	CASRLGERHEQFF
-	many	TRBV4-2	15	TRBJ1-5	TGTGCCAGCAGCCAAGTCAACAGCGTAAATCAGCCCCAGCATTTT	CASSQVNSVNQPQHF
TRBD1	-	TRBV20-1	14	TRBJ1-6	TGCAGTGCAGCCCGGGACAGGGGGAATTCACCCCTCCACTTT	CSAARDRGNSPLHF
-	few	TRBV7-9	15	TRBJ1-2	TGTGCCAGCAGCTTAGACGACAGTGCTAACTATGGCTACACCTTC	CASSLDDSANYGYTF
-	many	TRBV2	14	TRBJ1-5	TGTGCCAGCAGTGAATACGATAGCAATCAGCCCCAGCATTTT	CASSEYDSNQPQHF
TRBD2	-	TRBV7-6	15	TRBJ2-1	TGTGCCAGCAGCTTGAGTCCTAGCGGGAGAAATGAGCAGTTCTTC	CASSLSPSGRNEQFF
-	many	TRBV7-2	14	TRBJ1-2	TGTGCCAGCAGCCCCCGAGGTACTTCAGAGGGCTACACCTTC	CASSPRGTSEGYTF
-	few	TRBV28	14	TRBJ2-3	TGTGCCAGCAGTTCCGGCTCGGGCAGGGATACGCAGTATTTT	CASSSGSGRDTQYF
-	many	TRBV12-3/TRBV12-4	13	TRBJ2-7	TGTGCCAGCAGTTTTAGGCGCTCCTACGAGCAGTACTTC	CASSFRRSYEQYF
-	many	TRBV7-9	15	TRBJ2-5	TGTGCCAGCAGCGGACCGGGACTGAACGAAGAGACCCAGTACTTC	CASSGPGLNEETQYF
-	many	TRBV6-1	15	TRBJ2-7	TGTGCCAGCAGTGAAAGGGGCAGGGAGTCCTACGAGCAGTACTTC	CASSERGRESYEQYF
-	many	TRBV13	12	TRBJ2-1	TGTGCCAGCAGCTCCAGTTCAAATGAGCAGTTCTTC	CASSSSSNEQFF
-	-	TRBV7-2	12	TRBJ1-6	TGTGCCAGCAGCTTATTCGATTCACCCCTCCACTTT	CASSLFDSPLHF
TRBD2	-	TRBV3-1	18	TRBJ2-3	TGTGCCAGCAGCCAAGGTCCCGGTGGAAGCGGGGGCACAGATACGCAGTATTTT	CASSQGPGGSGGTDTQYF
-	many	TRBV28	16	TRBJ1-2	TGTGCCAGCAGCCTCCCATTCGGGGGGGGGAACTATGGCTACACCTTC	CASSLPFGGGNYGYTF
-	few	TRBV19	12	TRBJ1-1	TGTGCCACCACCAAGGTGAACACTGAAGCTTTCTTT	CATTKVNTEAFF
-	few	TRBV28	20	TRBJ1-4	TGTGCCAGCAGTCCGTTATTTCCCCCAAGATCAGGGGCTGGATATGAAAAACTGTTTTTT	CASSPLFPPRSGAGYEKLFF